One sample yielded the 7 T cell receptor beta chains listed below, sequenced in a study of blood T cell repertoires in COVID-19. Generated by immunoSEQ multiplex PCR, the TCRdb table keeps only in-frame clones and is missing some. The sample has 200,000 to 250,000 clones, 89% seen once; the top ten hold about 6.3%. The sequencing input was peripheral blood. The receptors were sampled from a man aged 55 to 69 who had recovered from COVID-19.

CDR3 protein: CASSPSGRAPNEQFF. The CDR3 DNA is TGCGCCAGCAGCCCTAGCGGGAGGGCCCCCAATGAGCAGTTCTTC. The chain joins TRBV4-3 to TRBJ2-1; TRBD2 aligns across 12 bases. Germline-derived CDR1 and CDR2 are LGHNA and YSLEER. The CDR3 is made up of 15 amino acids. V lost 4 bases, J lost 6 bases, and 4 bases stayed unmatched.

This chain joins TRBV20-1 and TRBJ2-7, with 11 positions matching TRBD1. Germline lookup yields CDR1 DFQATT and CDR2 SNEGSKA (reference sequence). The CDR3 loop spans 17 amino acids. Unmatched junction bases numbered 15, after V lost 3 bases and J lost 5 bases. CDR3 sequence (DNA): TGCAGTGCTAGTACCCTTCGAGGACAGGGGGCAAGTAACGAGCAGTACTTC. The encoded protein is CSASTLRGQGASNEQYF.

Here the CDR3 DNA reads TGTGCCAGCAGCGTAGTCGCTAGCGGGGGGGCGGAAAATGAGCAGTTCTTC. Protein product: CASSVVASGGAENEQFF. The chain recombines TRBV9 with TRBJ2-1; 12 bases match TRBD2. Germline CDR1 and CDR2: SGDLS and YYNGEE. The CDR3 has 17 residues. The ends lost 0 bases at V and 7 bases at J; junction bases unmatched: 8.

J is TRBJ2-3 and V is TRBV6-4; D perhaps matches TRBD2 (6 bases). CDR1 is MRHNA and CDR2 is SNTAGT in the germline V gene. V lost 6 bases and J lost 9, with 19 bases in between. The CDR3 has 14 amino acids. DNA for the CDR3: TGTGCCAGCAGCCGGGACTGGGGGGAGGCAACGCAGTATTTT. Protein product: CASSRDWGEATQYF.

The chain employs TRBV2 and TRBJ2-6; D possibly corresponds to TRBD1 (5 bases). V shed 6 bases and J shed 4 bases, with 10 bases lying between them. The germline gives CDR1 SNHLY, CDR2 FYNNEI. The CDR3 spans 14 residues. CDR3 sequence reads: CASSQGKGANVLTF. In DNA form, the CDR3 reads TGTGCCAGCAGCCAGGGCAAAGGGGCCAACGTCCTGACTTTC. Full variable domain (missing parts from reference TRBV2 and TRBJ2-6): EPEVTQTPSHQVTQMGQEVILRCVPISNHLYFYWYRQILGQKVEFLVSFYNNEISEKSEIFDDQFSVERPDGSNFTLKIRSTKLEDSAMYFCASSQGKGANVLTFGAGSRLTVL.

The J gene is TRBJ2-5, the V gene TRBV27, with D maybe TRBD1 (5 bases). The CDR3 covers 15 residues. V gave up 2 bases and J gave up 0 bases, with 10 bases separating them. In germline, CDR1 is MNHEY, CDR2 SMNVEV (reference sequence). CDR3 coding DNA: TGTGCCAGCAGTTTACAGGGAATGTACCAAGAGACCCAGTACTTC. This gives the protein CASSLQGMYQETQYF.

This rearrangement joins TRBV6-4 to TRBJ2-1, with 13 bases fitting TRBD2. Germline V gene sequence: CDR1 MRHNA, CDR2 SNTAGT. Trimming cost V 6 bases and J 9 bases; bases outside gene matches: 5. This CDR3 contains 14 residues. DNA for the CDR3: TGTGCCAGCAGCGAGAGGACTAGCGGGAGTGAGCAGTTCTTC. Translation gives CASSERTSGSEQFF.